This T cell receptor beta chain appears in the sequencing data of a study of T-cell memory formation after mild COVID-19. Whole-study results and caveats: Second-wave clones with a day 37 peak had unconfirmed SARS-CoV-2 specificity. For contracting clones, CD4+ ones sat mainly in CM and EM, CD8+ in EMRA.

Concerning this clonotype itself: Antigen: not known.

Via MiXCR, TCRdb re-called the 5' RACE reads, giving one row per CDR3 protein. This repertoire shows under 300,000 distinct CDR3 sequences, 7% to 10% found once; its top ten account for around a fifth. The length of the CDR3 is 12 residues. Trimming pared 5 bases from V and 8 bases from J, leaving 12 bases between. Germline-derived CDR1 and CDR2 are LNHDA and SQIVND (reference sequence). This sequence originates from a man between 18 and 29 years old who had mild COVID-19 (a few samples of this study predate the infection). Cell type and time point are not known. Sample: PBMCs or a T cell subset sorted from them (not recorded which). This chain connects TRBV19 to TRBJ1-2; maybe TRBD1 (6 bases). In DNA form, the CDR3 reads TGTGCCAGTAGTGGATACAGGGCCGGCTACACCTTC. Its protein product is CASSGYRAGYTF. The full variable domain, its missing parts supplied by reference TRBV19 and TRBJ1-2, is DGGITQSPKYLFRKEGQNVTLSCEQNLNHDAMYWYRQDPGQGLRLIYYSQIVNDFQKGDIAEGYSVSREKKESFPLTVTSAQKNPTAFYLCASSGYRAGYTFGSGTRLTVV.